This T cell receptor beta chain was captured by sequencing in a study of cytomegalovirus exposure and HLA in healthy donors. As for the study in general: A later analysis reported the 90 to 150 validation repertoires used the same platform as the roughly 700 first-cohort repertoires. Notes on the study in general: Using the classifier, cytomegalovirus status was reportedly diagnosed with high specificity and sensitivity.

This clone appeared a single time. As yet, its antigen is unknown. The sample contains more than one DNA sequence encoding this CDR3. TCRdb's table, derived via immunoSEQ multiplex PCR, lists solely in-frame clones and lacks some. The sample has approximately 81,000 clones; just under 95% are singletons. The CDR3 extends over 14 amino acids. CDR1 and CDR2 (germline): SEHNR, FQNEAQ (reference sequence). With V trimmed by 5 bases and J by 4 bases, 3 bases remained unmatched. This receptor was obtained from a man younger than 35 in good health and CMV-seronegative. The sample was PBMCs. The chain couples TRBV7-9 to TRBJ1-5; 9 positions agree with TRBD1. For the CDR3, the DNA is TGTGCCAGCAGCCCCGGGACAGGGAATCAGCCCCAGCATTTT. Its translation: CASSPGTGNQPQHF.